The 7 T cell receptor beta chains given below trace back to one sample, sequenced in a study of cytomegalovirus exposure and HLA in healthy donors. 13 Jbeta primers and 60 Vbeta primers were used for the PCR. Sequencing used immunoSEQ multiplex PCR; TCRdb keeps in-frame clones, though not all of them. This repertoire shows around 140,000 clones, around 77% found once; its top ten account for 0.8% to 0.95%. Input material: PBMCs. Receptors were obtained from a woman aged 55-75 years in good health and CMV-seronegative.

CDR3 nucleotide sequence: TGTGCCAGCAGCCTGACAGGGGGTGGCTATGGCTACACCTTC. Amino acids: CASSLTGGGYGYTF. The chain links TRBV6-5 to TRBJ1-2; TRBD1 matches 9 bases. Germline V lookup: CDR1 MNHEY, CDR2 SVGAGI. This CDR3 region has 14 residues. Trimming took 6 bases from V and 4 from J; bases not matched to a gene: 6.

The rearrangement joins TRBV7-2 to TRBJ1-6, with D perhaps TRBD1 (5 bases). The V end was cut by 1 base, the J end by 9 bases, with 10 bases between. The CDR3 contains 14 residues. Germline CDR1 and CDR2: SGHTA and FQGNSA. The CDR3 here is CASSLGGRGSPLHF. The CDR3 DNA follows: TGTGCCAGCAGCTTAGGGGGTAGGGGTTCACCCCTCCACTTT.

The chain has TRBV9 and TRBJ2-2, with TRBD1 matching 9 bases. This CDR3 region has 15 residues. Germline V gene data show CDR1 as SGDLS and CDR2 as YYNGEE. V was clipped by 4 bases and J by 5 bases; unmatched bases: 6. The CDR3 spells CASSPTGGGTGELFF. Here the CDR3 DNA reads TGTGCCAGCAGCCCCACAGGGGGCGGGACCGGGGAGCTGTTTTTT.

CDR3 DNA: TGTGCCAGCAGCCCCCGCGGGGGGCGACAAGAGACCCAGTACTTC. Residues: CASSPRGGRQETQYF. The rearrangement uses TRBV7-8 and TRBJ2-5; 8 positions agree with TRBD2. Trimming took 5 bases from V and 2 from J; bases not matched to a gene: 7. The V gene's germline CDR1 is SGHVS and CDR2 FQNEAQ. The CDR3 is 15 amino acids. The variable domain in full, completed from reference TRBV7-8 and TRBJ2-5, reads GAGVSQSPRYKVAKRGQDVALRCDPISGHVSLFWYQQALGQGPEFLTYFQNEAQLDKSGLPSDRFFAERPEGSVSTLKIQRTQQEDSAVYLCASSPRGGRQETQYFGPGTRLLVL.

The rearrangement uses TRBV28 and TRBJ2-7; TRBD2 might be the D (5 bases). The V end lost 1 base, the J end lost 2 bases, and 9 bases lay between the germline ends. The CDR3 has 14 amino acids. Germline-derived CDR1 and CDR2 are MDHEN and SYDVKM. CDR3 nucleotide sequence: TGTGCCAGCAGTTTATTAGGAGGAGCCTACGAGCAGTACTTC. This gives the protein CASSLLGGAYEQYF.

The rearrangement joins TRBV10-3 to TRBJ2-5, with TRBD1 matching over 10 bases. The junction had 8 bases not matched to a gene; V was cut back by 6 bases and J by 4 bases. CDR1 ENHRY and CDR2 SYGVKD come from the germline V gene. There are 15 residues in the CDR3. The CDR3 DNA is TGTGCCATCAGAGGGGTGACAGGGGGCGCAGAGACCCAGTACTTC. Its translation is CAIRGVTGGAETQYF.

The J gene is TRBJ1-5, the V gene TRBV7-8, with D hard to call. CDR1 and CDR2 (germline): SGHVS, FQNEAQ. The germline V and J ends were trimmed by 6 bases and 4 bases, with 13 bases remaining between them. This CDR3 comprises 14 residues. CDR3 in amino acids: CASRGRAGNQPQHF. The CDR3 DNA follows: TGTGCCAGCAGGGGCCGGGCGGGAAATCAGCCCCAGCATTTT.